This T cell receptor beta chain was documented in a study of CD8+ T cells in alopecia areata. Study at large: The drug, oral tofacitinib, was given to treated patients at 5 to 10 mg twice daily.

Treatment in this sample: oral pan-JAK inhibitor, 5-10 mg twice daily. CDR3 length: 20 amino acids. V lost 4 bases, J lost 1 base, and 17 bases stayed unmatched. Germline V gene lookup returns CDR1 SGHRS and CDR2 YFSETQ. Sequencing used cDNA as its template, made by extracting RNA and reverse transcribing it. TCRdb's copy holds only in-frame clones and misses some; the assay was immunoSEQ multiplex PCR. The data show about 140,000 clones, with about 88% seen just once and roughly 13% held by the top ten. The chain combines TRBV5-1 with TRBJ2-6, with TRBD1 matching 7 bases. The clonotype was recovered from a human donor with alopecia areata. The material sequenced was CD8+ T cells sorted from blood, taken at week 4, from a patient treated with tofacitinib. The CDR3 bases are TGCGCCAGCAGCCACGACAGGGTAGCTCGTCGGTCGTCTGGGGCCAACGTCCTGACTTTC. Its translation is CASSHDRVARRSSGANVLTF.